There are a few counts of the clone carrying this T cell receptor beta chain. V shed 6 bases and J shed 3 bases, with 8 bases lying between them. Germline CDR1 MNHNS, CDR2 SASEGT. The length of the CDR3 is 12 residues. The PBMCs were sourced from fresh peripheral blood (approximately 9 ml). This sample was taken from a study of T cells in Graves' hyperthyroidism and ophthalmopathy. TCR beta CDR3 regions were amplified from RNA transcripts. The TCR CDR3 first-round RT-PCR relied on the HTBI primer set. TCRdb fed the multiplex PCR reads into MiXCR, producing one record per CDR3 protein. The profile shows more than 300,000 distinct CDR3 sequences, around 20% of them singletons.

This TCR came from a young man with Graves' ophthalmopathy. J is TRBJ1-1 and V is TRBV6-1; tentatively, D is TRBD1 (5 bases). The sample was blood. The CDR3 protein is CASRRGDTEAFF. The CDR3 region has the DNA TGTGCCAGCAGACGGGGCGACACTGAAGCTTTCTTT.